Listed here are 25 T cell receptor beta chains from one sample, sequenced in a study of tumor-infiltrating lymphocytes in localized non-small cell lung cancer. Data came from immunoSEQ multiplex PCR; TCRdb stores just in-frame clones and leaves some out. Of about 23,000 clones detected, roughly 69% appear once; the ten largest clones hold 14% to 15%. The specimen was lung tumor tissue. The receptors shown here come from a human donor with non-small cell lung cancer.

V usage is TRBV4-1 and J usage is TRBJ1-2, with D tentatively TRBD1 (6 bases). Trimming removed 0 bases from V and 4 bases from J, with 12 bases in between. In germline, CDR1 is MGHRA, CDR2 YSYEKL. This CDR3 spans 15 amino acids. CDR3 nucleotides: TGCGCCAGCAGCCAAGAACAGGGAAAAATCTATGGCTACACCTTC. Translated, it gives CASSQEQGKIYGYTF.

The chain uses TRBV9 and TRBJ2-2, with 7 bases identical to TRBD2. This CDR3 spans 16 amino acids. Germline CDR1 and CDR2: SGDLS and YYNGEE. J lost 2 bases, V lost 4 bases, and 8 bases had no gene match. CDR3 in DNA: TGTGCCAGCAGCCTAGCGGACCCGCCCAACACCGGGGAGCTGTTTTTT. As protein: CASSLADPPNTGELFF.

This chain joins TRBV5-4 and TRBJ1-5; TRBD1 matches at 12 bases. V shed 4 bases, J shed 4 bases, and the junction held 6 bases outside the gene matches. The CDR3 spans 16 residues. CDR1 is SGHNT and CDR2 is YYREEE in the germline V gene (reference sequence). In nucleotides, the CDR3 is TGTGCCAGCAGCAACCGGGACAGGGGGCCGAATCAGCCCCAGCATTTT. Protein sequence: CASSNRDRGPNQPQHF. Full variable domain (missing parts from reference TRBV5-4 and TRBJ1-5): ETGVTQSPTHLIKTRGQQVTLRCSSQSGHNTVSWYQQALGQGPQFIFQYYREEENGRGNFPPRFSGLQFPNYSSELNVNALELDDSALYLCASSNRDRGPNQPQHFGDGTRLSIL.

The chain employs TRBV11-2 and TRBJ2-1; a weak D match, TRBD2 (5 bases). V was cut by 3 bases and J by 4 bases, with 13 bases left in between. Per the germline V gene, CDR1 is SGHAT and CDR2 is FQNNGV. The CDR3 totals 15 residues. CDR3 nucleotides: TGTGCCAGCAGCTTCCAGGCTAGCCGGTACAATGAGCAGTTCTTC. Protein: CASSFQASRYNEQFF. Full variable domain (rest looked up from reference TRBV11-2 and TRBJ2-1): EAGVAQSPRYKIIEKRQSVAFWCNPISGHATLYWYQQILGQGPKLLIQFQNNGVVDDSQLPKDRFSAERLKGVDSTLKIQPAKLEDSAVYLCASSFQASRYNEQFFGPGTRLTVL.

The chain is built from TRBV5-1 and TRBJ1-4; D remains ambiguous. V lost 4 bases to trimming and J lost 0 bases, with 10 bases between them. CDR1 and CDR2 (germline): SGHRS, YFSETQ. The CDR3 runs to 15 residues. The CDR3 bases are TGCGCCAGCAGCGAGACGGTCTCAACTAATGAAAAACTGTTTTTT. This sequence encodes CASSETVSTNEKLFF.

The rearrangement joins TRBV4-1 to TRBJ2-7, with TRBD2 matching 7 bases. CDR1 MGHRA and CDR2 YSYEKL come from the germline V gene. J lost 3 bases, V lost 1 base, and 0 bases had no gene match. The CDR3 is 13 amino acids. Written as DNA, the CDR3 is TGCGCCAGCAGCCAAGGGGGGGGCTACGAGCAGTACTTC. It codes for CASSQGGGYEQYF.

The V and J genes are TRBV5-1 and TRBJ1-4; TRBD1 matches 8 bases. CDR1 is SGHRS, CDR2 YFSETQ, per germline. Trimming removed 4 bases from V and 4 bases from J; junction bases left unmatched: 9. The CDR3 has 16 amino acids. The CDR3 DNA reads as TGCGCCAGCAGCCCTGGAGGGACAGGCATTAATGAAAAACTGTTTTTT. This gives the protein CASSPGGTGINEKLFF.

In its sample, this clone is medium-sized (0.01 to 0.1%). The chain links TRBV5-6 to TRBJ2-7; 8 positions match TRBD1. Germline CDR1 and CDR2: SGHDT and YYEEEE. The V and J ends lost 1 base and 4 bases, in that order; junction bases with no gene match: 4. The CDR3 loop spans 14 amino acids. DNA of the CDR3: TGTGCCAGCAGCTTGCAAGGACAGGGTTACGAGCAGTACTTC. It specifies CASSLQGQGYEQYF.

CDR3 residues: CASSLGQVRGEQYF. The CDR3 DNA reads as TGTGCCAGCAGCTTGGGGCAGGTGCGTGGCGAGCAGTACTTC. V usage is TRBV5-8 and J usage is TRBJ2-7; D remains ambiguous. This CDR3 has 14 residues. Germline V gene data show CDR1 as SGHTS and CDR2 as YDEGEE. Trimming left V 0 bases short and J 6 bases short, with 13 bases between.

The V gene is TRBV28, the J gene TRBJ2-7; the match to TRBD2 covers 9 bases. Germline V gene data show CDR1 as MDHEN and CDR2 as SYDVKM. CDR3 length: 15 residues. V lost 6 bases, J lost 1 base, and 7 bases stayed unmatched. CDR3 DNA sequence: TGTGCCAGCAGCGCCATTAGCGGGAGTTCCTACGAGCAGTACTTC. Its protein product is CASSAISGSSYEQYF. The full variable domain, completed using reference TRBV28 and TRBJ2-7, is DVKVTQSSRYLVKRTGEKVFLECVQDMDHENMFWYRQDPGLGLRLIYFSYDVKMKEKGDIPEGYSVSREKKERFSLILESASTNQTSMYLCASSAISGSSYEQYFGPGTRLTVT.

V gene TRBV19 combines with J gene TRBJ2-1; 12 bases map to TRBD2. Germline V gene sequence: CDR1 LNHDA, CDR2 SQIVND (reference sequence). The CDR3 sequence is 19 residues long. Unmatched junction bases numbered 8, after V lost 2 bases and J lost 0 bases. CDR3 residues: CASSIPPLAGGSSYNEQFF. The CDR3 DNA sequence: TGTGCCAGTAGTATACCCCCACTAGCGGGAGGTAGCTCCTACAATGAGCAGTTCTTC.

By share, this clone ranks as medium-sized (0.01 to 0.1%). CDR3 nucleotide sequence: TGTGCCAGCAGTTTACAGGGGCATGACCTCTACGAGCAGTACTTC. As protein: CASSLQGHDLYEQYF. The V and J genes are TRBV6-5 and TRBJ2-7; 7 nucleotides line up with TRBD1. The CDR3 has 15 residues. V gave up 4 bases and J gave up 3 bases; unmatched junction bases: 9. The germline V gene encodes CDR1 MNHEY and CDR2 SVGAGI.

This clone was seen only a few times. In DNA, the CDR3 is TGTGCCACCTCCGGGACAGGGGGCTGGAATGAGCAGTTCTTC. Amino acids: CATSGTGGWNEQFF. This chain links TRBV6-1 with TRBJ2-1; 12 nucleotides match TRBD1. The CDR3 is 14 amino acids. V shed 10 bases and J 7 bases; nucleotides not matched to a gene: 8. Germline lookup yields CDR1 MNHNS and CDR2 SASEGT.

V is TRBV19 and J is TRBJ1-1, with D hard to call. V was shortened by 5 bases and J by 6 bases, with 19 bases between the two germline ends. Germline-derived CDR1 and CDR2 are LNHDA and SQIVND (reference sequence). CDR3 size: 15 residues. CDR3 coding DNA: TGTGCCAGTAGTTCTACTTGGGGTGGAAGGTCTGAAGCTTTCTTT. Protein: CASSSTWGGRSEAFF.

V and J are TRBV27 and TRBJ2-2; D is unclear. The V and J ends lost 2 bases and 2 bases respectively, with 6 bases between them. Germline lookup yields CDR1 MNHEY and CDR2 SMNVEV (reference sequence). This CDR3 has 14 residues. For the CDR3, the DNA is TGTGCCAGCAGTTTACTCAGTAACACCGGGGAGCTGTTTTTT. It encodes CASSLLSNTGELFF.

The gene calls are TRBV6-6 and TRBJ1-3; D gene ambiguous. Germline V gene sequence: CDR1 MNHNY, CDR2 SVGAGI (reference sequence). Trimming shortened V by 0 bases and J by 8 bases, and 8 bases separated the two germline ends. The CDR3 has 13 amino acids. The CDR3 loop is CASSYSNGHTIYF. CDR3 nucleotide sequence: TGTGCCAGCAGTTACTCTAACGGACACACCATATATTTT.

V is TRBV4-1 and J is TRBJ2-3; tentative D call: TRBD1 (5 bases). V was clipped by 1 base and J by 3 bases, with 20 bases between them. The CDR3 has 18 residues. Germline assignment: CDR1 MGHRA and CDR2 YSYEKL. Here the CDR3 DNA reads TGCGCCAGCAGCCAAGGTTCGGCCAGGGTTTATAGGACAGATACGCAGTATTTT. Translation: CASSQGSARVYRTDTQYF.

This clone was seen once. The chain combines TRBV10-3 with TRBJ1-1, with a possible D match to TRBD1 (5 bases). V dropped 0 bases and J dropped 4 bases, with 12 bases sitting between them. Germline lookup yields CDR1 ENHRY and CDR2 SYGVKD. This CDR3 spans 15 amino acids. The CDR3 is CAISESLGTSTEAFF. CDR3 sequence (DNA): TGTGCCATCAGTGAGTCGTTAGGGACGAGCACTGAAGCTTTCTTT.

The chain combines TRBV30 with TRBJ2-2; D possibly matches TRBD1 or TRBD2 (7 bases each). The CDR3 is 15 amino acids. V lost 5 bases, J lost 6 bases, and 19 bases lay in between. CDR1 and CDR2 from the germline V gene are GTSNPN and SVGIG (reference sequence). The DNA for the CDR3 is TGTGCCTGGGCCAGGGGGAGGGGGGAATCCGGGGAGCTGTTTTTT. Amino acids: CAWARGRGESGELFF.

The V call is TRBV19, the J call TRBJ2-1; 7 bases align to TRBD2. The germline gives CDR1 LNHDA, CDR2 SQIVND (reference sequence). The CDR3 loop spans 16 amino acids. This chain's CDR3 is CASSAPGGRKYNEQFF. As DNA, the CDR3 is TGTGCAAGTTCCGCTCCGGGGGGACGAAAATACAATGAGCAGTTCTTC.

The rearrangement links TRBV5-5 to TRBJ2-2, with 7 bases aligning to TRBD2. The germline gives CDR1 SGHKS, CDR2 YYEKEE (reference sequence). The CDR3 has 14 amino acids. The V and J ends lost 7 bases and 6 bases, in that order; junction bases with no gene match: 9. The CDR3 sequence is CASRARREAGELFF. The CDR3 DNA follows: TGTGCCAGCCGCGCTCGTCGGGAGGCCGGGGAGCTGTTTTTT.

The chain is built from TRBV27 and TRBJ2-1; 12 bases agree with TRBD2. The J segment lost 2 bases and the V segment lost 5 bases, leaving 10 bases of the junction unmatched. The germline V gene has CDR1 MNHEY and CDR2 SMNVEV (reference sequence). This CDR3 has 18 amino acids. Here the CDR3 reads CASSDLAGGGVTYNEQFF. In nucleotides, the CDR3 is TGTGCCAGCAGTGATCTAGCGGGAGGGGGTGTTACCTACAATGAGCAGTTCTTC.

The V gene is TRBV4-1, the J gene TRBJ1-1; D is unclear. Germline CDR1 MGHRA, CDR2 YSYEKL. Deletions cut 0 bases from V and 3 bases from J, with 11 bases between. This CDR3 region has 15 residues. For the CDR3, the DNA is TGCGCCAGCAGCCAAGATAGGGTGCCGGACACTGAAGCTTTCTTT. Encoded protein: CASSQDRVPDTEAFF.

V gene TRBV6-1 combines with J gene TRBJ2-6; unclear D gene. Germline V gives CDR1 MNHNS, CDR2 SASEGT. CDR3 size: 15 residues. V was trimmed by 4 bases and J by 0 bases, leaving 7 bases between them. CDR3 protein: CASSVESSGANVLTF. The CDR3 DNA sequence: TGTGCCAGCAGTGTGGAGAGCTCTGGGGCCAACGTCCTGACTTTC.

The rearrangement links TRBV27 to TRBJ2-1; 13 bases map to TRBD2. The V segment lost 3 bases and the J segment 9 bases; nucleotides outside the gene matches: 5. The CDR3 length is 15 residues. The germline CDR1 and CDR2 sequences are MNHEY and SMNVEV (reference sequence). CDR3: CASSFGTSGTGEQFF. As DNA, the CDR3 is TGTGCCAGCAGTTTCGGGACTAGCGGGACGGGTGAGCAGTTCTTC.